This TCR beta chain was found in a study of cytomegalovirus exposure and HLA in healthy donors. Whole-study context: Approximately 180 million T cells yielded roughly 100 million unique TCR beta sequences, as an earlier analysis found. Study observations and caveats: With high specificity and sensitivity, the classifier reportedly diagnosed cytomegalovirus status. The productive fraction for most TCR beta V segments was about 87% or about 30% in an earlier analysis.

With 6 bases clipped from V and 3 bases from J, the junction kept 3 bases outside the gene matches. Looked up from germline, CDR1 is MNHEY and CDR2 is SMNVEV (reference sequence). The CDR3 length is 14 residues. It was with 60 Vbeta and 13 Jbeta primers that the PCR ran. Using immunoSEQ multiplex PCR, the repertoire was profiled, and TCRdb retains in-frame clones only, with some absent. The sample consists of some 200,000 clones, approximately 80% of them appearing once. As concerns this clone: Its antigen remains unknown.

The genes are TRBV27 and TRBJ1-5; 9 nucleotides align to TRBD1. Sequencing input: PBMCs. The source of this sequence is a boy between 2 and 15 years old in good health and CMV-seronegative. Here the CDR3 DNA reads TGTGCCAGCAGGACAGGGGGGATCAATCAGCCCCAGCATTTT. This sequence encodes CASRTGGINQPQHF.